A single sample is the source of the 29 T cell receptor beta chains below, sequenced in a study of T cell responses to AZD1222 COVID-19 vaccine. TCRdb keeps only in-frame clones here, not all; method: immunoSEQ multiplex PCR. This sample carries fewer than 120,000 clones, about 90% of them seen once, and the ten largest clones take around 3%. This specimen was peripheral blood, taken on day 0 of AZD1222 vaccination. The origin of the receptors is an adult in good health.

V and J are TRBV18 and TRBJ2-7, with D hard to call. The V end lost 2 bases, the J end lost 6 bases, and 11 bases lay between the germline ends. The germline V gene encodes CDR1 KGHSH and CDR2 LQKENI. This CDR3 has 13 residues. CDR3 in amino acids: CASSPSQDREQYF. Here the CDR3 DNA reads TGTGCCAGCTCACCAAGCCAGGACCGCGAGCAGTACTTC. The complete variable domain, with remaining parts taken from reference TRBV18 and TRBJ2-7, reads NAGVMQNPRHLVRRRGQEARLRCSPMKGHSHVYWYRQLPEEGLKFMVYLQKENIIDESGMPKERFSAEFPKEGPSILRIQQVVRGDSAAYFCASSPSQDREQYFGPGTRLTVT.

Points on this clone: The junction departs from the called germline gene at one end, perhaps through a read error. V usage is TRBV12-5 and J usage is TRBJ2-1; 7 bases are shared with TRBD2. The length of the CDR3 is 13 residues. Germline CDR1 is LGHNT and CDR2 is FRNRAP. In DNA form, the CDR3 reads TGTGCTAGTGGTTTGGCAGGGACTACTAGTTTACTCTTC. This codes for CASGLAGTTSLLF.

The CDR3 nucleotides are TGTGCCAGCAGCTTTACAGGGGGCACTGAAGCTTTCTTT. Translated: CASSFTGGTEAFF. The chain joins TRBV9 to TRBJ1-1; TRBD1 aligns across 8 bases. Germline CDR1 and CDR2: SGDLS and YYNGEE. The CDR3 spans 13 residues. V dropped 4 bases and J dropped 4; count of bases not matched to a gene: 3. Based on the CDR3 plus reference TRBV9 and TRBJ1-1, the full variable domain is DSGVTQTPKHLITATGQRVTLRCSPRSGDLSVYWYQQSLDQGLQFLIQYYNGEERAKGNILERFSAQQFPDLHSELNLSSLELGDSALYFCASSFTGGTEAFFGQGTRLTVV.

This clone was seen only once. The chain employs TRBV18 and TRBJ2-1, with 8 positions matching TRBD2. The length of the CDR3 is 14 residues. Germline lookup yields CDR1 KGHSH and CDR2 LQKENI. The V segment lost 3 bases and the J segment 5 bases; nucleotides outside the gene matches: 3. The CDR3, as DNA: TGTGCCAGCTCACCGGGACTAGAAAACAATGAGCAGTTCTTC. Protein: CASSPGLENNEQFF.

J is TRBJ2-2 and V is TRBV28; TRBD2 might be the D (5 bases). CDR1 and CDR2 from the germline V gene are MDHEN and SYDVKM. V was shortened by 10 bases and J by 0 bases, with 12 bases between the two germline ends. The CDR3 covers 14 residues. The CDR3 sequence: CATLRDANTGELFF. CDR3 nucleotide sequence: TGTGCCACCCTTCGGGATGCGAACACCGGGGAGCTGTTTTTT. Together with reference TRBV28 and TRBJ2-2, the CDR3 gives the full variable domain: DVKVTQSSRYLVKRTGEKVFLECVQDMDHENMFWYRQDPGLGLRLIYFSYDVKMKEKGDIPEGYSVSREKKERFSLILESASTNQTSMYLCATLRDANTGELFFGEGSRLTVL.

The gene calls are TRBV3-1 (or the pseudogene TRBV3-2) and TRBJ2-1; 11 bases agree with TRBD1. The CDR3 loop spans 14 amino acids. V was clipped by 7 bases and J by 6 bases; unmatched bases: 5. Germline assignment: CDR1 LGHDT and CDR2 YNNKEL (reference sequence). For the CDR3, the DNA is TGTGCCAGCACCGGGGACAGGGGGTCCAATGAGCAGTTCTTC. Translated, it gives CASTGDRGSNEQFF.

CDR3 loop: CASSYRTGRAFF. The DNA of the CDR3 is TGTGCCAGCAGTTACCGCACAGGGAGAGCTTTCTTT. This chain connects TRBV6-5 to TRBJ1-1; D possibly corresponds to TRBD1 (6 bases). Trimming stripped 2 bases from V and 10 bases from J, with 11 bases between. The CDR3 covers 12 residues. CDR1 is MNHEY and CDR2 is SVGAGI in the germline V gene.

The V call is TRBV2, the J call TRBJ2-2; either TRBD1 or TRBD2 may supply D (5 bases each). Germline CDR1 is SNHLY and CDR2 is FYNNEI. The CDR3 totals 13 residues. Trimming removed 6 bases from V and 8 bases from J, with 13 bases in between. The CDR3 nucleotides are TGTGCCAGCAGATACGGGGCCAGAGGGGAGCTGTTTTTT. Translation: CASRYGARGELFF.

This clone was observed a few times. This chain links TRBV30 with TRBJ1-5; maybe TRBD1 (5 bases). The CDR3 length is 18 residues. Germline V CDR1 and CDR2: GTSNPN, SVGIG (reference sequence). V shed 0 bases and J shed 4 bases, with 22 bases lying between them. The CDR3 DNA is TGTGCCTGGAGTGTCGGGGCAAGAACCGCGGGGGGTAATCAGCCCCAGCATTTT. Translation gives CAWSVGARTAGGNQPQHF.

The gene calls are TRBV6-6 and TRBJ1-2, with D possibly TRBD1 on 6 matching bases. The CDR3 sequence is 13 residues long. The germline V and J ends were trimmed by 1 base and 6 bases, with 9 bases remaining between them. CDR1 and CDR2 (germline): MNHNY, SVGAGI (reference sequence). The CDR3 region is CASSYYREDGYTF. DNA for the CDR3: TGTGCCAGCAGTTACTACAGGGAAGATGGCTACACCTTC.

The chain combines TRBV27 with TRBJ2-1, with D possibly matching TRBD1 (6 bases). The CDR3 loop spans 16 amino acids. Germline V gene data show CDR1 as MNHEY and CDR2 as SMNVEV (reference sequence). Trimming took 4 bases from V and 5 from J, leaving 18 bases between them. The CDR3 protein is CASSYLLGGPNNEQFF. The CDR3 DNA is TGTGCCAGCAGTTACCTTCTAGGGGGACCTAACAATGAGCAGTTCTTC.

The V gene is TRBV9, the J gene TRBJ2-7; 8 positions match TRBD1. J lost 5 bases, V lost 4 bases, and 8 bases had no gene match. The CDR3 runs 14 residues. Germline assignment: CDR1 SGDLS and CDR2 YYNGEE. The CDR3: CASSTRTGFNEQYF. CDR3 bases: TGTGCCAGCAGCACTCGGACAGGGTTTAACGAGCAGTACTTC.

The CDR3 DNA reads TGTGCCAGCAGTCCACAGGGGGACTATGGCTACACCTTC. This translates into CASSPQGDYGYTF. The rearrangement uses TRBV6-5 and TRBJ1-2; TRBD1 matches at 8 bases. Per the germline V gene, CDR1 is MNHEY and CDR2 is SVGAGI. The length of the CDR3 is 13 residues. The trim removed 5 bases at V and 3 bases at J, leaving 2 bases unmatched.

The J gene is TRBJ2-1, the V gene TRBV7-2; the D gene is possibly TRBD1 (5 bases). V dropped 4 bases and J dropped 4 bases, with 14 bases sitting between them. Germline V lookup: CDR1 SGHTA, CDR2 FQGNSA. There are 15 residues in the CDR3. CDR3 DNA: TGTGCCAGCAGCTCCAGGGTTCTCTCATACAATGAGCAGTTCTTC. This codes for CASSSRVLSYNEQFF.

The rearrangement joins TRBV9 to TRBJ1-2; possible D gene TRBD1, 5 bases. CDR1 and CDR2 from the germline V gene are SGDLS and YYNGEE. The CDR3 covers 17 residues. Trimming removed 4 bases at V and 0 bases at J, with 19 bases between. The CDR3 DNA reads as TGTGCCAGCAGCCCGACCCCTGGGGCAGCCACTAACTATGGCTACACCTTC. Amino acids: CASSPTPGAATNYGYTF.

V and J are TRBV30 and TRBJ1-1; 8 bases map to TRBD1. After removal of 0 bases from V and 10 bases from J, the junction contained 7 bases not matched to a gene. Germline CDR1 and CDR2: GTSNPN and SVGIG (reference sequence). The CDR3 is 13 residues long. The CDR3 coding sequence is TGTGCCTGGAGTGTAGGACAGGGTATGCGAGCTTTCTTT. This sequence encodes CAWSVGQGMRAFF.

V gene TRBV6-1 combines with J gene TRBJ1-4, with D tentatively TRBD1 (5 bases). The CDR3 consists of 16 residues. Germline-derived CDR1 and CDR2 are MNHNS and SASEGT. Trimming left V 0 bases short and J 5 bases short, with 13 bases between. The CDR3 DNA follows: TGTGCCAGCAGTGAAGCATGGGGCGGGGGGAATGAAAAACTGTTTTTT. Encoded protein: CASSEAWGGGNEKLFF.

This clone was counted between two and nine times. The J gene is TRBJ2-3, the V gene TRBV15, with 11 bases matching TRBD2. CDR3 length: 21 amino acids. Germline V gene data show CDR1 as LNHNV and CDR2 as YYDKDF (reference sequence). The J segment lost 1 base and the V segment lost 1 base, leaving 16 bases of the junction unmatched. The CDR3 DNA reads TGTGCCACCAGCAGAGGACTAGCGGGGCCAACGTTTTTTGTGGGCACAGATACGCAGTATTTT. This codes for CATSRGLAGPTFFVGTDTQYF. The whole variable domain, filled in from reference TRBV15 and TRBJ2-3, reads DAMVIQNPRYQVTQFGKPVTLSCSQTLNHNVMYWYQQKSSQAPKLLFHYYDKDFNNEADTPDNFQSRRPNTSFCFLDIRSPGLGDTAMYLCATSRGLAGPTFFVGTDTQYFGPGTRLTVL.

This clone was observed a handful of times. This chain links TRBV5-1 with TRBJ1-4; the D gene is possibly TRBD1 (6 bases). CDR1 is SGHRS and CDR2 is YFSETQ in the germline V gene. The V end was cut by 0 bases, the J end by 7 bases, with 13 bases between. The length of the CDR3 is 15 residues. The CDR3 sequence: CASSLGWQGSEKLFF. The CDR3 coding sequence is TGCGCCAGCAGCTTGGGGTGGCAGGGGAGTGAAAAACTGTTTTTT.

The V gene is TRBV28, the J gene TRBJ2-1; 9 nucleotides align to TRBD2. Germline CDR1 is MDHEN and CDR2 is SYDVKM. This CDR3 region has 11 residues. The J segment lost 5 bases and the V segment lost 11 bases, leaving 1 base of the junction unmatched. The chain's CDR3 is CASSGNNEQFF. The CDR3 DNA follows: TGTGCCTCTAGCGGGAACAATGAGCAGTTCTTC.

The chain links TRBV7-2 to TRBJ2-7; D possibly corresponds to TRBD2 (6 bases). Trimming took 5 bases from V and 4 from J, leaving 15 bases between them. This CDR3 contains 14 residues. CDR1 is SGHTA, CDR2 FQGNSA, per germline. CDR3 residues: CASSQTGTRYEQYF. In DNA, the CDR3 is TGTGCCAGCAGCCAGACTGGGACTCGATACGAGCAGTACTTC.

There are a few counts of this clone. V and J are TRBV7-8 and TRBJ1-1, with 7 positions matching TRBD1. This CDR3 is built from 14 residues. The trim removed 5 bases at V and 3 bases at J, leaving 6 bases unmatched. Germline CDR1 is SGHVS and CDR2 is FQNEAQ. CDR3 sequence (DNA): TGTGCCAGCAGCCTCTCACAGGGGCACACTGAAGCTTTCTTT. It codes for CASSLSQGHTEAFF.

The rearrangement links TRBV11-2 to TRBJ1-2, with unresolved D. Trimming pared 0 bases from V and 4 bases from J, leaving 12 bases between. Germline loops: CDR1 SGHAT, CDR2 FQNNGV. The length of the CDR3 is 15 residues. The CDR3 nucleotides are TGTGCCAGCAGCTTAGATAGAGCCCAATTCTATGGCTACACCTTC. Protein sequence: CASSLDRAQFYGYTF.

The V call is TRBV7-3, the J call TRBJ2-1; 14 positions agree with TRBD2. With 5 bases clipped from V and 8 bases from J, the junction kept 17 bases outside the gene matches. The CDR3 totals 19 residues. Germline loops: CDR1 SGHTA, CDR2 FQGTGA. As DNA, the CDR3 is TGTGCCAGCAGCGATGTCGGGACTAGCGGGAGACCCTGGAGCGATGAGCAGTTCTTC. It translates to CASSDVGTSGRPWSDEQFF.

The V call is TRBV15, the J call TRBJ1-5; D not resolved. The length of the CDR3 is 14 residues. Germline-derived CDR1 and CDR2 are LNHNV and YYDKDF (reference sequence). V shed 3 bases and J shed 4 bases, with 10 bases lying between them. CDR3 amino acids: CATSRQQLNQPQHF. CDR3 DNA sequence: TGTGCCACCAGCAGGCAGCAGTTAAATCAGCCCCAGCATTTT.

The chain couples TRBV5-1 to TRBJ1-3, with 9 bases matching TRBD1. Germline V gene data show CDR1 as SGHRS and CDR2 as YFSETQ. CDR3 length: 16 residues. The V segment lost 0 bases and the J segment 4 bases; nucleotides outside the gene matches: 5. The CDR3 here is CASSLEGQGSGNTIYF. CDR3 bases: TGCGCCAGCAGCTTGGAGGGACAGGGCTCAGGAAACACCATATATTTT.

The chain uses TRBV4-1 and TRBJ1-2; TRBD1 is a possible D gene (5 bases). The CDR3 runs 14 residues. Trimming shortened V by 1 base and J by 7 bases, and 13 bases separated the two germline ends. CDR1 and CDR2 (germline): MGHRA, YSYEKL. The CDR3, as DNA: TGCGCCAGCAGCCAAGGACAGTCAGCTCGTGGCTACACCTTC. Its translation: CASSQGQSARGYTF.

As for this clone: The germline gene is not matched at one end of the junction; a read error may be the cause. The gene calls are TRBV12-3 or TRBV12-4 and TRBJ2-1; 13 bases fit TRBD2. This CDR3 is built from 13 residues. The CDR3 DNA reads TGTGCCAGCAGTTTCTTACTAGCGGGGGGGTTAATCTTC. Its protein product is CASSFLLAGGLIF.

The chain joins TRBV10-3 to TRBJ1-2, with 10 bases matching TRBD1. The CDR3 consists of 13 residues. V trimming: 7 bases; J trimming: 7 bases; junction bases outside the gene matches: 6. Germline V gene data show CDR1 as ENHRY and CDR2 as SYGVKD. DNA of the CDR3: TGTGCCATCACCCCGGGACAGGGGTTTGGCTACACCTTC. Its translation: CAITPGQGFGYTF.